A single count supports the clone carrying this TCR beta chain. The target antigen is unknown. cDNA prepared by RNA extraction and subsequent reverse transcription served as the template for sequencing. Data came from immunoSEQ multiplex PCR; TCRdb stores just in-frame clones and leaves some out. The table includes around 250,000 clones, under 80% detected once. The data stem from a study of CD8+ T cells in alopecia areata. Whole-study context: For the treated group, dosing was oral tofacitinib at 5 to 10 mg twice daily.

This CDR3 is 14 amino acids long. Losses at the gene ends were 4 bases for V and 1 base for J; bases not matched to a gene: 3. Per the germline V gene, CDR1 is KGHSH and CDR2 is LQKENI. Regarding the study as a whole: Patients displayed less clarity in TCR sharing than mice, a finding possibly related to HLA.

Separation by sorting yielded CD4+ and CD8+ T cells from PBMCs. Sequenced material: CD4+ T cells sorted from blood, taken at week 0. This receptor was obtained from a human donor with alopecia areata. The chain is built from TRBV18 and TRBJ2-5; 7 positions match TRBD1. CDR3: CASSLTGFQETQYF. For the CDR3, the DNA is TGTGCCAGCTCACTGACAGGGTTCCAAGAGACCCAGTACTTC.